This T cell receptor beta chain was observed in a study of CXCR3-negative and CXCR3-positive naive CD8 T cells. Background on the study: Across all libraries, TRB reads numbered about 135 million, with about 1.5 +/- 0.3 million in each library. Study results and limitations: Comparably high diversity was seen in both naive subsets, and much lower diversity in memory CD8+ cells. Hydrophobicity of TRB CDR3s was greater in CXCR3-positive naive cells than in CXCR3-negative naive cells.

TRB cDNA was prepared as libraries by UMI-labeled 5' RACE. From its re-call of the 5' RACE reads, TCRdb lists each CDR3 protein once, without DNA. The listing records some 120,000 distinct CDR3 sequences. Germline-derived CDR1 and CDR2 are MGHRA and YSYEKL. This CDR3 comprises 17 residues. CD45RO-CCR7+CD27+CD95- marked naive CD8+ T cells. Regarding this clonotype: The antigen remains unidentified.

The receptor was isolated from a human donor in good health. Some clones in this sample may be carry-over from other donors' samples. The chain recombines TRBV4-1 with TRBJ2-1; without DNA, the TCRdb call of TRBD2 cannot be checked. Sequences were obtained from naive CXCR3+ CD8+ T cells from blood. Described subset: CD45RO-CCR7+CD27+CD95- naive CD8+ T cells expressing CXCR3 (TNR3+). CDR3 sequence reads: CASSHFEGRPTYNEQFF.